Below are 27 T cell receptor beta chains sequenced from a single sample in a study of blood T cell repertoires in COVID-19. Method: immunoSEQ multiplex PCR; TCRdb's copy keeps in-frame clones and lacks some. Of about 150,000 clones in the sample, roughly four fifths were seen once. Sequenced material: PBMCs or T cells enriched from blood (not recorded which). These receptors were obtained from a man aged 45-60 years who had recovered from COVID-19.

This clone was picked up one time. The J gene is TRBJ2-7, the V gene TRBV5-1, with D possibly TRBD2 on 6 matching bases. Germline V gives CDR1 SGHRS, CDR2 YFSETQ. Between the trimmed V and J ends, which lost 1 base and 0 bases, there was a span of 14 bases. This CDR3 has 16 residues. The CDR3 sequence: CASSLRWGGDSYEQYF. CDR3 nucleotides: TGCGCCAGCAGCTTGAGGTGGGGCGGGGACTCCTACGAGCAGTACTTC.

This chain's CDR3 is CASSLFVGSGADSSYEQYF. For the CDR3, the DNA is TGTGCCAGCAGCTTATTTGTCGGTAGCGGGGCTGATAGCTCCTACGAGCAGTACTTC. The chain employs TRBV7-2 and TRBJ2-7; TRBD2 aligns across 8 bases. Germline values: CDR1 SGHTA, CDR2 FQGNSA. The CDR3 spans 19 residues. Losses at the gene ends were 2 bases for V and 0 bases for J; bases not matched to a gene: 15.

CDR3 loop: CASSHLRGQGPTGELFF. The CDR3 coding sequence is TGTGCCAGCAGCCATTTACGGGGACAGGGTCCCACCGGGGAGCTGTTTTTT. This chain links TRBV14 with TRBJ2-2; the match to TRBD1 covers 9 bases. Germline CDR1 SGHDN, CDR2 FVKESK. V trimming: 3 bases; J trimming: 4 bases; junction bases outside the gene matches: 9. This CDR3 has 17 amino acids. The variable domain in full, with the rest retrieved from reference TRBV14 and TRBJ2-2, is EAGVTQFPSHSVIEKGQTVTLRCDPISGHDNLYWYRRVMGKEIKFLLHFVKESKQDESGMPNNRFLAERTGGTYSTLKVQPAELEDSGVYFCASSHLRGQGPTGELFFGEGSRLTVL.

J is TRBJ1-5 and V is TRBV2; 10 positions agree with TRBD1. The germline CDR1 and CDR2 sequences are SNHLY and FYNNEI. The CDR3 has 15 residues. V gave up 6 bases and J gave up 3 bases; unmatched junction bases: 5. CDR3 DNA: TGTGCCAGCAGCCCGGGACAGGGGTTCAATCAGCCCCAGCATTTT. It specifies CASSPGQGFNQPQHF.

The chain recombines TRBV19 with TRBJ1-2; TRBD1 matches 8 bases. With V trimmed by 7 bases and J by 4 bases, 8 bases remained unmatched. This CDR3 is 14 amino acids long. The V gene's germline CDR1 is LNHDA and CDR2 SQIVND (reference sequence). The CDR3 region has the DNA TGTGCCAGTACCAACAGGGGGGATAGCTATGGCTACACCTTC. Translated: CASTNRGDSYGYTF.

This clone was recorded only once. The chain uses TRBV4-2 and TRBJ2-3; 13 positions agree with TRBD2. The CDR3 totals 17 residues. Looked up from germline, CDR1 is LGHNA and CDR2 is YNFKEQ. With V trimmed by 0 bases and J by 6 bases, 6 bases remained unmatched. CDR3 DNA: TGTGCCAGCAGCCAAGATACGACTAGCGGGGGGTCTGATACGCAGTATTTT. The encoded protein is CASSQDTTSGGSDTQYF.

The CDR3 DNA sequence: TGTGCCAGCAGCCGCTCGGGAGGGGCGAACACTGAAGCTTTCTTT. Protein sequence: CASSRSGGANTEAFF. The chain combines TRBV5-4 with TRBJ1-1; D is possibly TRBD1 (5 bases). Trimming shortened V by 4 bases and J by 1 base, and 14 bases separated the two germline ends. This CDR3 is 15 amino acids long. CDR1 and CDR2 from the germline V gene are SGHNT and YYREEE (reference sequence).

The V gene is TRBV19, the J gene TRBJ1-6; no firm D call. Between the trimmed V and J ends, which lost 3 bases and 0 bases, there was a span of 9 bases. The CDR3 contains 16 residues. Germline CDR1 reads LNHDA; CDR2 reads SQIVND (reference sequence). As DNA, the CDR3 is TGTGCCAGTAGTATCGTAGTGAACTCCTATAATTCACCCCTCCACTTT. Translated, it gives CASSIVVNSYNSPLHF.

The chain employs TRBV5-1 and TRBJ2-3, with unresolved D. CDR1 is SGHRS, CDR2 YFSETQ, per germline. The CDR3 consists of 14 residues. The ends were cut back, 8 bases at V and 1 base at J, with 14 bases in the middle. CDR3 amino acids: CASTDFPGTDTQYF. The CDR3 DNA is TGCGCCAGTACCGACTTCCCGGGCACAGATACGCAGTATTTT.

V is TRBV5-1 and J is TRBJ2-7; unclear D gene. The germline V gene encodes CDR1 SGHRS and CDR2 YFSETQ. There are 13 residues in the CDR3. Trimming removed 1 base from V and 3 bases from J, with 8 bases in between. The CDR3 region has the DNA TGCGCCAGCAGCTTGATTAGCAGCTACGAGCAGTACTTC. This sequence encodes CASSLISSYEQYF.

This sequence joins TRBV27 and TRBJ1-2, with D possibly matching TRBD1 (6 bases). The germline V gene encodes CDR1 MNHEY and CDR2 SMNVEV (reference sequence). The V gene lost 4 bases and the J gene lost 2 bases, with 20 bases spanning the gap. The CDR3 spans 17 residues. CDR3 in amino acids: CASSSYVLTGANYGYTF. CDR3 in DNA: TGTGCCAGCAGTTCCTACGTCCTGACAGGAGCGAACTATGGCTACACCTTC.

This clone was seen a few times. The rearrangement uses TRBV7-9 and TRBJ2-2, with TRBD1 as a possible D gene (6 bases). Germline CDR1 is SEHNR and CDR2 is FQNEAQ (reference sequence). V lost 0 bases and J lost 3, with 8 bases in between. The CDR3 is 15 residues long. The CDR3 sequence: CASSLAGADTGELFF. The CDR3 nucleotides read TGTGCCAGCAGCTTAGCGGGGGCTGACACCGGGGAGCTGTTTTTT.

The chain combines TRBV6-1 with TRBJ2-2; D is uncertain. Germline CDR1 is MNHNS and CDR2 is SASEGT. The germline V and J ends were trimmed by 1 base and 6 bases, with 9 bases remaining between them. CDR3 size: 14 residues. DNA of the CDR3: TGTGCCAGCAGTGAAGGGTCACTATCCGGGGAGCTGTTTTTT. This translates into CASSEGSLSGELFF.

This chain links TRBV9 with TRBJ1-2; D perhaps matches TRBD1 (5 bases). Germline values: CDR1 SGDLS, CDR2 YYNGEE. Deletions cut 0 bases from V and 5 bases from J, with 23 bases between. The CDR3 sequence is 18 residues long. For the CDR3, the DNA is TGTGCCAGCAGCGTAGGAGGGATCAGGGAGGATAACTTATATGGCTACACCTTC. Amino acid sequence: CASSVGGIREDNLYGYTF. Using reference TRBV9 and TRBJ1-2 for the parts outside the CDR3, the full variable domain is DSGVTQTPKHLITATGQRVTLRCSPRSGDLSVYWYQQSLDQGLQFLIQYYNGEERAKGNILERFSAQQFPDLHSELNLSSLELGDSALYFCASSVGGIREDNLYGYTFGSGTRLTVV.

V and J are TRBV19 and TRBJ2-5; 11 bases line up with TRBD2. Looked up from germline, CDR1 is LNHDA and CDR2 is SQIVND (reference sequence). V lost 4 bases to trimming and J lost 2 bases; unmatched junction nucleotides: 3. CDR3 length: 15 amino acids. CDR3: CASSKGLAGQETQYF. Here the CDR3 DNA reads TGTGCCAGTAGTAAAGGACTAGCGGGTCAAGAGACCCAGTACTTC.

The genes are TRBV19 and TRBJ1-6; tentative D call: TRBD1 (5 bases). Per germline, CDR1 LNHDA and CDR2 SQIVND (reference sequence). Deletions cut 3 bases from V and 0 bases from J, with 21 bases between. This CDR3 has 20 amino acids. As DNA, the CDR3 is TGTGCCAGTAGTATGGTTGCGGGGCGGAGGAGTAGCTCCTATAATTCACCCCTCCACTTT. Amino acid sequence: CASSMVAGRRSSSYNSPLHF.

This clone was seen many times. V gene TRBV4-2 combines with J gene TRBJ1-1, with 8 bases that match TRBD1. CDR1 is LGHNA and CDR2 is YNFKEQ in the germline V gene. The CDR3 is 17 amino acids. The V segment lost 4 bases and the J segment 0 bases; nucleotides outside the gene matches: 10. The CDR3 here is CASSPGQGMGMNTEAFF. CDR3 coding DNA: TGTGCCAGCAGCCCAGGACAGGGAATGGGTATGAACACTGAAGCTTTCTTT.

The V call is TRBV18, the J call TRBJ2-3; D is unresolved. Between the trimmed V and J ends, which lost 5 bases and 0 bases, there was a span of 6 bases. This CDR3 contains 13 residues. Germline CDR1 is KGHSH and CDR2 is LQKENI. The CDR3 region is CASSASSTDTQYF. For the CDR3, the DNA is TGTGCCAGCTCAGCGTCTAGCACAGATACGCAGTATTTT.

This chain uses TRBV6-5 with TRBJ1-3; perhaps TRBD1 as D (6 bases). The CDR3 has 12 amino acids. Germline V gene sequence: CDR1 MNHEY, CDR2 SVGAGI. Trimming removed 6 bases at V and 8 bases at J, with 11 bases between. CDR3: CASRRQGHTIYF. Written as DNA, the CDR3 is TGTGCCAGCAGGAGGCAGGGGCACACCATATATTTT.

The J gene is TRBJ1-4, the V gene TRBV29-1; a possible D gene is TRBD1 (5 bases). The CDR3 is 13 amino acids. Germline V gene lookup returns CDR1 SQVTM and CDR2 ANQGSEA. The ends were cut back, 2 bases at V and 4 bases at J, with 8 bases in the middle. The CDR3 DNA reads TGCAGCGTTGAATGGGGCAGTAATGAAAAACTGTTTTTT. Its translation is CSVEWGSNEKLFF.

In its sample, this clone was seen a few times. The chain employs TRBV11-2 and TRBJ2-7; 10 bases are shared with TRBD1. After removal of 3 bases from V and 9 bases from J, the junction contained 11 bases not matched to a gene. The CDR3 has 15 amino acids. The germline gives CDR1 SGHAT, CDR2 FQNNGV. CDR3 DNA: TGTGCCAGCAGCTTCTTGGTCGGGACAGGGGCTGCGCAGTACTTC. This codes for CASSFLVGTGAAQYF.

This clone came up once. The chain uses TRBV3-1 (or the pseudogene TRBV3-2) and TRBJ1-5; TRBD1 is a possible D gene (6 bases). CDR1 is LGHDT and CDR2 is YNNKEL in the germline V gene (reference sequence). The CDR3 contains 15 residues. Trimming cost V 0 bases and J 6 bases, with 12 bases left between them. CDR3 sequence (DNA): TGTGCCAGCAGCCAAGATAGGGGCAGGGGTCAGCCCCAGCATTTT. It codes for CASSQDRGRGQPQHF.

V usage is TRBV5-1 and J usage is TRBJ2-2; 7 bases are shared with TRBD2. V was pared by 7 bases and J by 1 base, with 4 bases of the junction left unmatched. The CDR3 runs to 14 residues. Germline CDR1 is SGHRS and CDR2 is YFSETQ. The DNA of the CDR3 is TGCGCCAGCGCCGGCGGGGGGAACACCGGGGAGCTGTTTTTT. Its protein product is CASAGGGNTGELFF. The complete variable domain, with remaining parts taken from reference TRBV5-1 and TRBJ2-2, reads KAGVTQTPRYLIKTRGQQVTLSCSPISGHRSVSWYQQTPGQGLQFLFEYFSETQRNKGNFPGRFSGRQFSNSRSEMNVSTLELGDSALYLCASAGGGNTGELFFGEGSRLTVL.

The J gene is TRBJ1-2, the V gene TRBV5-6, with 8 nucleotides matching TRBD1. The CDR3 contains 17 residues. Looked up from germline, CDR1 is SGHDT and CDR2 is YYEEEE. Trimming at V came to 4 bases and at J to 1 base, leaving 12 bases not matched to a gene. CDR3 sequence reads: CASSIEGIGQGNYGYTF. The CDR3 DNA sequence: TGTGCCAGCAGCATCGAAGGGATTGGACAGGGTAACTATGGCTACACCTTC.

The chain employs TRBV14 and TRBJ1-2; 7 nucleotides align to TRBD1. This CDR3 is built from 14 residues. The trim removed 1 base at V and 7 bases at J, leaving 6 bases unmatched. Germline CDR1 SGHDN, CDR2 FVKESK. The CDR3 DNA is TGTGCCAGCAGCCAAGCCACGACAGGGTCTGGCTACACCTTC. Its translation is CASSQATTGSGYTF.

V usage is TRBV4-3 and J usage is TRBJ1-1, with a tentative D call TRBD1 (5 bases). The V end was cut by 0 bases, the J end by 4 bases, with 18 bases between. Germline loops: CDR1 LGHNA, CDR2 YSLEER. CDR3 length equals 17 residues. Written as DNA, the CDR3 is TGCGCCAGCAGCCAAGACCGGGGGGGGACCTCGTCCACTGAAGCTTTCTTT. This gives the protein CASSQDRGGTSSTEAFF.

The chain combines TRBV5-1 with TRBJ2-2; 15 nucleotides agree with TRBD2. The CDR3 length is 18 residues. CDR1 and CDR2 (germline): SGHRS, YFSETQ. Unmatched junction bases numbered 1, after V lost 0 bases and J lost 1 base. CDR3 protein: CASSLEGLAGGNTGELFF. The CDR3 bases are TGCGCCAGCAGCTTGGAGGGACTAGCGGGGGGGAACACCGGGGAGCTGTTTTTT.